This T cell receptor (beta chain) was recorded in a study of cytomegalovirus exposure and HLA in healthy donors (dated by TCRdb to about 2017). Turning to the overall study: According to an earlier analysis of several hundred of the donors, some 180 million T cells yielded approximately 120 million unique TCR beta sequences and 276 Gb of sequence data. Approximately 300 gigabases of sequencing data and approximately 80 million unique TCR sequences were included in an early release covering around 650 HLA-typed donors. The genetic ancestry cluster associated with self-reported Caucasian donors included about four fifths of the roughly 400 genotyped donors. The study aimed to test whether signatures of past pathogen exposure could be identified by cataloging public T cell receptors. Using immunosequencing, the study profiled T cell repertoires from fewer than 700 subjects and related those repertoires to cytomegalovirus serostatus. Besides the first cohort of roughly 640 subjects, a separate validation cohort made up of over a hundred different subjects was used. To predict cytomegalovirus infection status, the study combined high-throughput TCR immunosequencing, statistical association of individual TCRs with disease status, and machine learning. In a later analysis, previously published TCR beta repertoires from fewer than 750 donors were re-analyzed and high-resolution HLA genotyping was added so that TCR occurrence patterns could be studied. Rather than using new phenotypic data, the later analysis identified candidate immune exposures from TCR beta sequences and from how often those sequences occurred across donors. To decide whether each TCR beta V gene segment behaved as functional or pseudogenic, an earlier analysis of some 570 of the donors relied on high-throughput TCR beta sequencing. Alongside the repertoire data, information on donor age, sex, ethnicity and CMV serostatus was compiled. Genome-wide SNP genotypes for about 55% of the roughly 670 donors were used in a later genetic analysis, which treated that subset as a discovery cohort. All discovery cohort repertoires had been generated using a single sequencing platform. Class I and class II HLA loci were covered by the typing at four-digit resolution. The number of donors typed differed by locus, with roughly 629-640 for A, B, C, DRB1 and DQB1, more than 500 for DQA1, 600 to 610 for DPA1, and roughly 450 for DPB1. Because of strong linkage in the cohort, roughly five DR-DQ haplotypes were treated as single units for association and clustering. Among about 400 genotyped donors of the cohort, an average of around 250,000 unique TCR beta nucleotide sequences was sequenced per donor, of which 15% to 20% were non-productive.

The cohort was made up of approximately 700 healthy bone marrow donors. Cohort members were all nominally healthy when sampled, although unrecorded immune exposures were likely present. The donor tested CMV seropositive and was one of the 289 seropositive cohort members. A peripheral blood sample was provided by each donor, and peripheral blood mononuclear cells were used for TCR beta sequencing. The Qiagen DNeasy Blood Extraction Kit was used to extract genomic DNA from the blood cell samples. Broader findings and caveats from the paper: Three of the identified cytomegalovirus-associated TCR beta chains were confirmed in vitro to be specific for cytomegalovirus antigens. In this cohort, only TCR beta chains were sequenced, and detectable features were limited by the absence of alpha or paired-chain data. At a false discovery rate of 0.05, a later analysis linked 16,000 or so TCR beta sequences to specific HLA alleles. When HLA alleles, especially DR and DQ, strongly co-occurred, attributing TCR associations to individual alleles was difficult. The authors suggested that the approach could potentially be extended to other disease states and immunological phenotypes. Sequencing depth was assumed to be roughly uniform across donors in the presence/absence analyses, though that assumption may not hold. In a later analysis, HLA-associated TCR beta chains were found to be more clonally expanded and to have lower generation probabilities than equally common non-associated chains. In a later analysis, the rate of TCR association differed among HLA loci, with DRB1 alleles having the most associated TCRs and HLA-C alleles having the fewest. Broadly in line with IMGT annotations, most TCR beta V segments showed up in productive rearrangements about 87% or about 30% of the time in an earlier analysis of some 590 of the donors. The study listed 170 or so TCR beta chains as associated with cytomegalovirus. For the cohort, immune exposure information was limited to CMV serostatus. Most TCR sequences were seen in very few donors, while some public TCRs were found in many individuals. A further reported finding was that TCR beta sequences accurately predicted the HLA-A and HLA-B alleles for most subjects in the first cohort. Some IMGT-functional V segments, including TRBV6-2 and TRBV6-3, could not be told apart with the 87-base-pair reads, so those segments were excluded. Linkage disequilibrium might explain the correlated functional status among segregating V segments, but an unknown experimental factor could not be ruled out. Because counts were too low, some 17 rarely observed V segments, including chromosome 9 orphons, were left out of the earlier analysis of a few hundred of the donors. A later genetic analysis reported fewer N-insertions in productive TCRs among donors in an Asian-associated ancestry cluster than the roughly 700-donor mean. Because HLA typing was unavailable for some donors at each locus, only the typed subset was used in association tests. A later genetic analysis associated a missense DCLRE1C variant with V-gene and J-gene trimming of TCR beta chains, and an independent cohort replicated the association. Several of the top co-occurrence clusters appeared to be linked to parvovirus B19, influenza, CMV and Epstein-Barr virus, according to a later analysis. A later analysis found that most CMV-associated TCR beta chains appeared HLA-restricted, with HLA associations seemingly driven largely by CMV exposure. The classifier was reported to diagnose cytomegalovirus status with high specificity and sensitivity in both the original cohort and the validation cohort. A cluster of highly shared sequence variants was judged likely to represent a technical artifact of the sequencing pipeline.

Taken from cysteine to phenylalanine, the CDR3 has 16 residues. CDR3 DNA is the only sequence kept; it has 48 bases, read in frame from the first base. CDR1 and CDR2, looked up from the germline V gene, are SGHRS and YFSETQ. To prepare the library, the immunoSEQ multiplex PCR assay was applied. A mixture of 60 forward primers for TCR Vbeta segments and 13 reverse primers for TCR Jbeta segments was used in the multiplex PCR. The CDR3 region of rearranged TCR beta genes was amplified from genomic DNA by a multiplex PCR assay. On the Illumina HiSeq System, the amplified TCR beta libraries were sequenced as 87-base-pair reads. Per the original workflow: In a later analysis, some 80 million unique TCR beta chains were counted across the roughly 610 repertoires, and roughly 9.9 million of these chains were shared by at least two donors. Raw reads were error-corrected and collapsed into unique sequences by a nearest-neighbor algorithm in which closely related sequences were merged to remove PCR and sequencing errors. CDR3 sequences were aligned to IMGT reference sequences to assign V, D and J gene segments. For a sequence to be retained, a match of at least six nucleotides was required to both a V gene segment and a J gene segment. Rearrangements were called productive when the CDR3 lacked stop codons and stayed in frame with V and J; all others were non-productive. Following IMGT convention, CDR3 was defined as the stretch from the second conserved V-encoded cysteine up to the conserved J-encoded phenylalanine. Sequences without an unambiguous match to a single V gene segment were excluded from the earlier analysis of about 600 of the donors. In an earlier analysis of approximately 590 of the donors, V segments were called functional above 56.7% productive rearrangements and were called segregating when the between-donor standard deviation exceeded 5%. To diagnose cytomegalovirus status from the catalog of TCR beta chain sequences, a statistical classification framework was built. A later analysis assigned V and J genes by comparing TCR nucleotide sequences with IMGT/GENE-DB human TR gene sequences. A later analysis assigned CDR3 sequences and most-parsimonious VDJ recombination scenarios with the TCRdist pipeline. In a later analysis, each TCR beta chain was defined by its CDR3 amino acid sequence together with its V-gene family, and reads lacking a unique V-gene family were excluded. In a later analysis, around 650 highly shared, low-generation-probability nucleotide sequences were removed to address suspected cross-contamination and a sequencing artifact. A later analysis calculated a clonal expansion index for each public chain from normalized within-repertoire ranks of inferred template counts. A later analysis computed generation probabilities with a VDJ recombination model fitted to out-of-frame rearrangements, and checked the results against IGoR. In a later analysis, TCR-TCR, TCR-HLA and TCR-CMV co-occurrence was scored with hypergeometric tests, and a repertoire-size bias correction was applied to TCR pairs. In a later analysis, false discovery rates were estimated by permuting HLA or CMV assignments 20 times. In a later analysis, co-occurring TCRs were grouped using DBSCAN, with TCRdist sequence similarity added in when clustering inside HLA-allele-positive subsets. Repertoires with fewer than 30,000 or more than 120,000 public chains, plus five repertoires with anomalous nucleotide sharing, were excluded from co-occurrence clustering. TCRdb stores this immuneACCESS table with in-frame sequences only. Part of the clones is absent; in the studies checked, under half of the shortfall reflects unresolved V genes, and no reason is known for the rest. V, J and clone size reflect that table, while D and trimming were determined from the DNA. The sample has 150,000 to 200,000 clones on record, around 78% of them singletons. Under 2.5% of the sample rests with the top ten.

Of note for this clone: Its target antigen remains unknown. One end of the junction fails to match germline, which may point to a read error.

The chain is assembled from TRBV5-1 and TRBJ2-1; TRBD1 is a possible D gene, resting on 5 matching bases. The source is a woman aged 30 to 39 in good health and CMV-seropositive. Sequenced material: PBMCs. The CDR3 protein sequence reads: CASSLGVGATYNGQFF. The DNA is as follows: TGCGCCAGCAGCTTGGGGGTAGGGGCCACCTACAATGGGCAGTTCTTC.